The 32 T cell receptor beta chains listed next were all sequenced from one sample in a study of T cells in Graves' hyperthyroidism and ophthalmopathy. What was amplified from RNA transcripts were TCR beta CDR3 regions. First-round RT-PCR targeting the TCR CDR3 was performed with the HTBI primer set. TCRdb reanalysed the multiplex PCR reads using MiXCR and keeps one entry per CDR3 protein. The data show about 600,000 distinct CDR3 sequences, with roughly 15% seen just once and around 3.5% held by the top ten. The sequencing sample was made of blood. The source of these receptors is a woman aged 35 to 49 with Graves' ophthalmopathy.

This clonotype was counted at least ten times. The rearrangement uses TRBV12-3 or TRBV12-4 and TRBJ2-1; 9 nucleotides match TRBD2. This CDR3 is built from 16 residues. The V segment lost 8 bases and the J segment 6 bases; nucleotides outside the gene matches: 14. CDR3 nucleotides: TGTGCCAGCTCCTTTTTGGGGCTAGCGGGAACCAATGAGCAGTTCTTC. Translation gives CASSFLGLAGTNEQFF.

This clonotype appeared a few times. Its ends do not fully match the called genes, so a read error is possible. The gene calls are TRBV18 and TRBJ2-3, with TRBD2 matching 7 bases. Germline loops: CDR1 KGHSH, CDR2 LQKENI. The CDR3 has 15 residues. The CDR3 bases are TGTGCCAGCTCGCCACGGACTAGTCTCTCCGATACGCAGTATTTT. It encodes CASSPRTSLSDTQYF.

With regard to this clonotype: A much larger clone differs from this one at a single base, so this may be a read error. This chain links TRBV6-1 with TRBJ1-1; D gene unclear. CDR1 MNHNS and CDR2 SASEGT come from the germline V gene. This CDR3 is built from 14 residues. The CDR3 is CASSRGESNTKAFF. DNA for the CDR3: TGTGCCAGCAGCAGAGGAGAATCCAACACTAAAGCTTTCTTT.

The chain couples TRBV19 to TRBJ2-2; maybe TRBD1 (5 bases). CDR1 and CDR2 from the germline V gene are LNHDA and SQIVND (reference sequence). This CDR3 is built from 15 residues. Trimming removed 6 bases from V and 2 bases from J, with 13 bases in between. This chain's CDR3 is CASSPAQGNTGELFF. As DNA, the CDR3 is TGTGCCAGTAGCCCCGCCCAGGGAAACACCGGGGAGCTGTTTTTT.

As regards this clonotype: The junction departs from the called germline gene at one end, perhaps through a read error. V usage is TRBV2 and J usage is TRBJ1-2; the match to TRBD1 covers 9 bases. This CDR3 comprises 16 residues. CDR1 and CDR2 from the germline V gene are SNHLY and FYNNEI. CDR3 protein: CTSSETQGAPNYGYTF. The CDR3 coding sequence is TGTACCAGCAGTGAGACACAGGGGGCGCCGAACTATGGCTACACCTTC.

The gene calls are TRBV5-6 and TRBJ1-2; D unclear. V lost 1 base, J lost 4 bases, and 8 bases lay in between. Germline V CDR1 and CDR2: SGHDT, YYEEEE. The length of the CDR3 is 13 residues. CDR3: CASSLSQFYGYTF. The CDR3 bases are TGTGCCAGCAGCTTGAGCCAGTTCTATGGCTACACCTTC.

This clonotype was counted a few times. The V and J genes are TRBV4-1 and TRBJ2-7; tentatively, D is TRBD1 (5 bases). This CDR3 has 13 amino acids. V lost 1 base and J 4 bases, leaving 8 bases between the germline ends. The germline CDR1 and CDR2 sequences are MGHRA and YSYEKL. CDR3 loop: CASSQGQPYEQYF. The CDR3 DNA sequence: TGCGCCAGCAGCCAAGGACAGCCTTACGAGCAGTACTTC.

The sample holds many counts of this clonotype. The CDR3 nucleotides are TGTGCCAGCAGCTTAGCGCAGACGGGCGAGCAGTACTTC. Translation gives CASSLAQTGEQYF. The V call is TRBV7-9, the J call TRBJ2-7, with D uncertain. Trimming removed 0 bases from V and 6 bases from J, with 9 bases in between. The germline CDR1 and CDR2 sequences are SEHNR and FQNEAQ (reference sequence). This CDR3 comprises 13 residues.

This clonotype was observed a handful of times. The CDR3 here is CASSSNRVGKAFF. The CDR3, as DNA: TGTGCCAGCAGCAGCAATAGGGTAGGGAAAGCTTTCTTT. The chain employs TRBV12-3 or TRBV12-4 and TRBJ1-1; D gene unclear. The germline V and J ends were trimmed by 6 bases and 9 bases, with 17 bases remaining between them. The CDR3 runs to 13 residues.

The chain uses TRBV27 and TRBJ2-1; 10 bases are shared with TRBD2. The CDR3 totals 18 residues. With 5 bases clipped from V and 7 bases from J, the junction kept 17 bases outside the gene matches. Germline V gene sequence: CDR1 MNHEY, CDR2 SMNVEV (reference sequence). CDR3 nucleotides: TGTGCCAGCAGTCCAACTCTCGGGACTAGCGAGGGTACGAATGAGCAGTTCTTC. This gives the protein CASSPTLGTSEGTNEQFF.

The V gene is TRBV2, the J gene TRBJ2-7, with D possibly TRBD2 on 5 matching bases. V was trimmed by 3 bases and J by 3 bases, leaving 18 bases between them. The CDR3 is made up of 16 amino acids. Germline CDR1 is SNHLY and CDR2 is FYNNEI. CDR3 nucleotides: TGTGCCAGCAGTGAGCCCGCGTCGGGGAGAAACTACGAGCAGTACTTC. Protein product: CASSEPASGRNYEQYF.

This clonotype was recorded a few times. The V call is TRBV7-9, the J call TRBJ1-6; D is unclear. The germline gives CDR1 SEHNR, CDR2 FQNEAQ (reference sequence). The CDR3 length is 13 residues. V lost 5 bases and J 8 bases, leaving 10 bases between the germline ends. The CDR3 sequence: CASSASGDSPLHF. The CDR3 DNA follows: TGTGCCAGCAGCGCTAGCGGGGATTCACCCCTCCACTTT.

This clonotype occurred many times. The rearrangement joins TRBV30 to TRBJ2-5; TRBD2 matches 10 bases. The ends lost 3 bases at V and 2 bases at J; junction bases unmatched: 6. CDR1 GTSNPN and CDR2 SVGIG come from the germline V gene (reference sequence). This CDR3 spans 15 amino acids. The CDR3 coding sequence is TGTGCCTGGAGCCTGGGACTAGCGACTCAAGAGACCCAGTACTTC. Translated, it gives CAWSLGLATQETQYF.

This clonotype occurred many times. V and J are TRBV6-1 and TRBJ1-1, with 9 bases lining up with TRBD1. The CDR3 extends over 16 amino acids. Germline loops: CDR1 MNHNS, CDR2 SASEGT. After removal of 7 bases from V and 0 bases from J, the junction contained 9 bases not matched to a gene. CDR3: CASTQRTGALNTEAFF. The CDR3 nucleotides are TGTGCCAGCACCCAACGGACAGGGGCCTTGAACACTGAAGCTTTCTTT.

The chain combines TRBV30 with TRBJ2-5, with TRBD1 matching 10 bases. V was clipped by 1 base and J by 2 bases; unmatched bases: 4. Germline V CDR1 and CDR2: GTSNPN, SVGIG (reference sequence). CDR3 length: 15 residues. Here the CDR3 reads CAWSGGQGIQETQYF. DNA of the CDR3: TGTGCCTGGAGTGGGGGACAGGGGATACAAGAGACCCAGTACTTC.

This sequence joins TRBV6-1 and TRBJ1-3; 7 positions agree with TRBD1. Per the germline V gene, CDR1 is MNHNS and CDR2 is SASEGT. The ends lost 7 bases at V and 2 bases at J; junction bases unmatched: 8. The CDR3 loop spans 15 amino acids. The DNA of the CDR3 is TGTGCCAGCACCCTAGACAGGGCGCCTGGAAACACCATATATTTT. It translates to CASTLDRAPGNTIYF.

This clonotype was seen repeatedly, ten times or more. The chain is built from TRBV10-3 and TRBJ1-5, with TRBD1 matching 7 bases. The CDR3 totals 15 residues. Losses at the gene ends were 4 bases for V and 3 bases for J; bases not matched to a gene: 6. The germline gives CDR1 ENHRY, CDR2 SYGVKD. CDR3 in amino acids: CAISVATGPNQPQHF. DNA for the CDR3: TGTGCCATCAGTGTGGCGACAGGGCCCAATCAGCCCCAGCATTTT.

At least ten counts were recorded for this clonotype. This chain uses TRBV20-1 with TRBJ2-2; D unresolved. The CDR3 is 13 residues long. Germline values: CDR1 DFQATT, CDR2 SNEGSKA (reference sequence). V lost 3 bases and J lost 0, with 5 bases in between. CDR3 in amino acids: CSARLPNTGELFF. For the CDR3, the DNA is TGCAGTGCTAGGCTGCCGAACACCGGGGAGCTGTTTTTT.

Of note for this clonotype: A much larger clone is a single base away; this may be a read error. Since no conserved phenylalanine or tryptophan closes the CDR3, a read error is the likely cause. The V gene is TRBV5-5, the J gene TRBJ1-1, with TRBD1 as a possible D gene (6 bases). V was shortened by 1 base and J by 4 bases, with 14 bases between the two germline ends. The CDR3 is made up of 15 amino acids. Germline lookup yields CDR1 SGHKS and CDR2 YYEKEE (reference sequence). The CDR3: CASSLQIRGPTEAFL. The DNA for the CDR3 is TGTGCCAGCAGCTTGCAGATCAGGGGACCCACTGAAGCTTTCCTT.

The rearrangement links TRBV12-5 to TRBJ1-1; D gene unclear. Germline CDR1 LGHNT, CDR2 FRNRAP. The CDR3 has 13 residues. Trimming took off 2 bases at V and 7 bases at J, with 11 bases between the two ends. The CDR3 nucleotides read TGTGCTAGTGGTTTGACGACGGGCGGTGAAGCTTTCTTT. Its protein product is CASGLTTGGEAFF.

Note on this clonotype: Just one base apart from a much larger clone, this may be a read error. The J gene is TRBJ1-2, the V gene TRBV5-1; D is perhaps TRBD1 (5 bases). V shed 7 bases and J shed 2 bases, with 12 bases lying between them. The germline V gene has CDR1 SGHRS and CDR2 YFSETQ. This CDR3 is built from 13 residues. In DNA form, the CDR3 reads TGCGCCAGCGGGGAGACAGTCAACTATGGCTACACCTTC. It encodes CASGETVNYGYTF.

This clonotype has a handful of counts. The chain is built from TRBV4-1 and TRBJ2-1, with D uncertain. Between the trimmed V and J ends, which lost 0 bases and 3 bases, there was a span of 9 bases. Germline CDR1 reads MGHRA; CDR2 reads YSYEKL. The CDR3 is made up of 15 amino acids. The CDR3 DNA is TGCGCCAGCAGCCAAGATCCGCCCCACTACAATGAGCAGTTCTTC. Its translation: CASSQDPPHYNEQFF.

The CDR3 reads CASSVDSRNEQFF. The CDR3 DNA reads TGTGCCAGCAGCGTGGACTCCAGGAATGAGCAGTTCTTC. V usage is TRBV9 and J usage is TRBJ2-1; D is perhaps TRBD2 (5 bases). CDR1 is SGDLS and CDR2 is YYNGEE in the germline V gene. V lost 2 bases, J lost 7 bases, and 10 bases lay in between. The CDR3 runs to 13 residues.

This clonotype has ten or more counts. This chain connects TRBV3-1 to TRBJ2-3; D ambiguous. Germline V lookup: CDR1 LGHDT, CDR2 YNNKEL (reference sequence). V was pared by 2 bases and J by 6 bases, with 3 bases between. The CDR3 has 11 residues. The DNA of the CDR3 is TGTGCCAGCAGCCAATACGATACGCAGTATTTT. Protein product: CASSQYDTQYF.

This clonotype was picked up many times. In nucleotides, the CDR3 is TGTGCCAGCAGTAATAACTACGGGGGAAGGAGCTCCTACGAGCAGTACTTC. Its translation: CASSNNYGGRSSYEQYF. The chain has TRBV7-6 and TRBJ2-7; D might be TRBD2 (6 bases). V lost 6 bases and J lost 0, with 21 bases in between. The germline gives CDR1 SGHVS, CDR2 FNYEAQ. The CDR3 totals 17 residues.

Many counts were recorded for this clonotype. The rearrangement links TRBV2 to TRBJ2-1; 7 bases are a match to TRBD2. Losses at the gene ends were 5 bases for V and 6 bases for J; bases not matched to a gene: 10. The CDR3 covers 15 residues. CDR1 is SNHLY, CDR2 FYNNEI, per germline. The CDR3 coding sequence is TGTGCCAGCAGTCCCGGTGGGGGAGGGTCCAATGAGCAGTTCTTC. Translating gives CASSPGGGGSNEQFF.

In its sample, this clonotype was seen a few times. The chain uses TRBV2 and TRBJ2-7; a possible D gene is TRBD2 (6 bases). CDR3 size: 16 residues. The V gene lost 7 bases and the J gene lost 2 bases, with 21 bases spanning the gap. Looked up from germline, CDR1 is SNHLY and CDR2 is FYNNEI. The CDR3 sequence is CASKGLETHTTYEQYF. CDR3 nucleotide sequence: TGTGCCAGCAAGGGACTTGAAACTCATACTACCTACGAGCAGTACTTC. Supplemented by reference TRBV2 and TRBJ2-7, the full variable domain reads EPEVTQTPSHQVTQMGQEVILRCVPISNHLYFYWYRQILGQKVEFLVSFYNNEISEKSEIFDDQFSVERPDGSNFTLKIRSTKLEDSAMYFCASKGLETHTTYEQYFGPGTRLTVT.

Comment on this clonotype: A read error may account for a junction end that differs from germline. The chain carries TRBV5-1 and TRBJ2-2; D possibly matches TRBD1 or TRBD2 (6 bases each). The CDR3 spans 15 residues. In germline, CDR1 is SGHRS, CDR2 YFSETQ. CDR3 in DNA: TGTGCCAGCAACCCCGGGGGCCCGAACACCGGGGAGCTGTTTTTT. It codes for CASNPGGPNTGELFF.

This clonotype was counted many times. This CDR3 is CASSLRGEKQYF. The CDR3 DNA reads as TGTGCCAGCAGTTTACGGGGCGAGAAGCAGTACTTC. The J gene is TRBJ2-7, the V gene TRBV28, with D perhaps matching TRBD1 or TRBD2 (5 bases each). V lost 2 bases and J lost 8, with 10 bases in between. This CDR3 region has 12 residues. Germline values: CDR1 MDHEN, CDR2 SYDVKM.

The chain combines TRBV4-1 with TRBJ2-3, with D unclear. Trimming took off 0 bases at V and 14 bases at J, with 15 bases between the two ends. This CDR3 region has 13 residues. Germline assignment: CDR1 MGHRA and CDR2 YSYEKL. The CDR3 region has the DNA TGCGCCAGCAGCCAAGATCAGTCCCTATTAGCGTATTTT. It is translated as CASSQDQSLLAYF.

This sequence joins TRBV5-1 and TRBJ1-6; the D is unclear. CDR1 SGHRS and CDR2 YFSETQ come from the germline V gene. Trimming pared 0 bases from V and 10 bases from J, leaving 14 bases between. CDR3 length equals 15 residues. DNA of the CDR3: TGCGCCAGCAGCTTGGACCGGCCCTTCAGGTCACCCCTCCACTTT. Translated: CASSLDRPFRSPLHF.

This clonotype appeared a few times. The rearrangement links TRBV28 to TRBJ2-2, with D perhaps given as TRBD1 or TRBD2 (5 bases each). Germline V gene data show CDR1 as MDHEN and CDR2 as SYDVKM. The CDR3 has 12 amino acids. V was trimmed by 11 bases and J by 8 bases, leaving 15 bases between them. CDR3 sequence reads: CALRGRAGELFF. The DNA for the CDR3 is TGTGCCCTACGGGGCAGGGCGGGGGAGCTGTTTTTT.